Following are 8 T cell receptor beta chains from one sample sequenced in a study of shared T cell receptors in the human thymus. Generated by immunoSEQ multiplex PCR, the TCRdb table keeps only in-frame clones and is missing some. The sample consists of hundreds of thousands of clones, around three quarters of them appearing once. This sample was shared with a second study, whose subject was human thymus T cells.

The sample consisted of thymocytes. These receptors were taken from a boy under three years old with a congenital heart defect.

The CDR3 DNA reads TGTGCCAGCAGCGTAGTAGGAAGCGGGATTACAGATACGCAGTATTTT. Amino acid sequence: CASSVVGSGITDTQYF. The rearrangement links TRBV9 to TRBJ2-3; 7 bases align to TRBD2. The CDR3 length is 16 residues. CDR1 SGDLS and CDR2 YYNGEE come from the germline V gene. V lost 0 bases and J lost 3; bases outside the gene matches: 7.

Here the CDR3 DNA reads TGTGCCAGCAGCGCGACAGGGAACGGAAACACCATATATTTT. Encoded protein: CASSATGNGNTIYF. J is TRBJ1-3 and V is TRBV5-5; 7 positions agree with TRBD1. The germline V gene has CDR1 SGHKS and CDR2 YYEKEE (reference sequence). The CDR3 covers 14 residues. V trimming: 4 bases; J trimming: 4 bases; junction bases outside the gene matches: 5.

This clone was seen more than once but under ten times. The chain uses TRBV28 and TRBJ1-5; 10 bases map to TRBD1. The CDR3 contains 16 residues. J gave up 4 bases and V 4 bases, and 7 bases lay outside the gene matches. CDR1 is MDHEN, CDR2 SYDVKM, per germline. The DNA of the CDR3 is TGTGCCAGCAGTTCCCGCTGGGACAGGGGAAATCAGCCCCAGCATTTT. Translating gives CASSSRWDRGNQPQHF.

V is TRBV2 and J is TRBJ2-7; possible D gene TRBD2, 5 bases. The CDR3 contains 12 residues. Germline CDR1 SNHLY, CDR2 FYNNEI. V was clipped by 11 bases and J by 3 bases, with 14 bases between them. The CDR3 reads CAYIQEDYEQYF. CDR3 coding DNA: TGTGCCTACATCCAGGAGGACTACGAGCAGTACTTC.

DNA for the CDR3: TGCAGCGCCCTAGACAGGGATCAGGGTGAGCAGTTCTTC. Translating it yields CSALDRDQGEQFF. The chain uses TRBV29-1 and TRBJ2-1; 7 bases align to TRBD1. The CDR3 has 13 residues. J lost 9 bases, V lost 7 bases, and 12 bases had no gene match. The germline gives CDR1 SQVTM, CDR2 ANQGSEA.

This clone came up once. The V gene is TRBV7-9, the J gene TRBJ2-7; 7 bases agree with TRBD1. Germline lookup yields CDR1 SEHNR and CDR2 FQNEAQ (reference sequence). J was trimmed by 7 bases and V by 5 bases; bases with no gene match: 14. This CDR3 is 15 amino acids long. The DNA for the CDR3 is TGTGCCAGCAGCCCACGGGACAGAATGCCACCTGAGCAGTACTTC. Encoded protein: CASSPRDRMPPEQYF.

This chain links TRBV20-1 with TRBJ1-1; D is uncertain. This CDR3 region has 11 residues. The germline CDR1 and CDR2 sequences are DFQATT and SNEGSKA (reference sequence). V gave up 7 bases and J gave up 1 base, with 7 bases separating them. CDR3 nucleotides: TGCAGTGTCCTAAGGAACACTGAAGCTTTCTTT. It codes for CSVLRNTEAFF.

The sample holds one count of this clone. V is TRBV19 and J is TRBJ2-5; 7 bases fit TRBD1. Germline assignment: CDR1 LNHDA and CDR2 SQIVND (reference sequence). The V segment lost 9 bases and the J segment 4 bases; nucleotides outside the gene matches: 14. The CDR3 contains 15 residues. CDR3 in amino acids: CASRTGFELGETQYF. Here the CDR3 DNA reads TGTGCCAGCCGGACAGGTTTTGAACTGGGAGAGACCCAGTACTTC.